Sequencing of this T cell receptor (beta chain) was carried out in a study of Graves' ophthalmopathy and Graves' hyperthyroidism (dated by TCRdb to the late 2010s). With regard to the full study: Peripheral blood samples were taken at the time of initial diagnosis, before any treatment was given. TCR beta repertoire signatures were used to distinguish Graves' ophthalmopathy from Graves' hyperthyroidism and to predict progression to ophthalmopathy. In total, under 150 blood samples were TCR-sequenced: 40 to 45 ophthalmopathy, around 75 hyperthyroidism and about 17 hyperthyroidism-to-ophthalmopathy patients. To explore V-J signatures distinguishing ophthalmopathy from hyperthyroidism, a discovery set of about 99 patients (fewer than 45 ophthalmopathy, 55 to 60 stable hyperthyroidism) was enrolled. An independent validation cohort comprised some 19 hyperthyroidism patients and roughly 15 patients who later progressed from hyperthyroidism to ophthalmopathy. T-cell repertoires of thyroid tissue and blood were compared in over 5 hyperthyroidism patients. Following sampling, methimazole starting at 30 mg daily was administered to hyperthyroidism patients, and high-dose intravenous methylprednisolone was administered to ophthalmopathy patients.

The ophthalmopathy patients had moderately to severely active disease, with a Clinical Activity Score of 3 or higher, a NOSPECS grade of 4 or higher, and a disease duration of less than 3 months. Patients with other autoimmune diseases, uncontrolled infections, pregnancy or lactation were excluded from the study. Diagnosis relied on clinical symptoms, serum thyroxine, TRAb, thyroid ultrasound and orbital computed tomography. Using Ficoll-Paque density gradient centrifugation, PBMCs were isolated from about 9.2 ml of fresh peripheral blood. Total RNA was extracted with Trizol reagent and quality-checked on an Agilent 2100 Bioanalyzer. Comments on this clonotype: Its antigen is not yet known. Base-call qualities are not available, and no considerably larger clone is one nucleotide away.

Reading the germline V gene gives CDR1 SGHTA and CDR2 FQGNSA. Taken from cysteine to phenylalanine, the CDR3 has 16 residues. The CDR3 DNA has 48 bases and is translated from base 1. The V end loses 7 bases and the J end loses 0 bases, and a stretch of 15 bases separates them. What the research found in general, with its limitations: Ophthalmopathy was separated from stable hyperthyroidism by the 13-signature model with just under 90% sensitivity and 81% to 84% specificity in cross-validation and with 80%/75% in the test set. No statistical method was used to predetermine the sample size, and group allocation was not hidden from the investigators. Most of the expanded thyroid clonotypes with a frequency above 0.001 were also detected in blood, and it was suggested that the thyroid immune response may be reflected by blood repertoires. In validation, the model predicted ophthalmopathy progression with roughly 68% sensitivity and approximately 72% specificity; eleven to twelve predicted patients were CT-confirmed with GO in a median of approximately 6.5 months.

For repertoire sequencing, the TCR beta CDR3 regions were amplified from RNA transcripts. A first-round RT-PCR used HTBI primers with the Qiagen OneStep RT-PCR kit, followed by a second-round multiplex PCR, size selection and purification. The libraries underwent paired-end sequencing with 100 bp reads on an Illumina HiSeq2000. On the authors' methods: SOAPnuke was used for read processing, and reads with adapters, uncalled bases, a mean Phred below 15, or no exact constant-primer or identifier match were discarded. COPE v1.2.5 was used to merge the high-quality paired reads. Clonotypes were defined as unique nucleotide sequences and were aligned to IMGT TRB V, D and J references using MiTCR v1.1. Analysis was restricted to V-J combinations with a frequency above 0.0001, which covered approximately 99% of repertoires. For each V-J combination, a TCR clonal expansion and chaos score was defined as the ratio of F50 clonal expansion to chaos observed in the TCRdist matrix. Features were reduced by Welch's t-statistics and random forest to 10 to 15 V-J combinations, which fed a naive Bayes classifier. The Morisita-Horn index was used to measure how similar the thyroid and blood repertoires were. TCRdb's own reprocessing of the public reads used fastp at Q25 and MiXCR and kept productive beta chains. Rows with one shared CDR3 protein collapse into an entry with the most common genes and DNA. V and J calls and clone size were set by TCRdb, not the authors. The sample table holds approximately 700,000 distinct CDR3 sequences, of which approximately 40% were seen once. The ten most abundant clones make up about 40% of the sample.

The rearranged segments are TRBV7-2 and TRBJ2-2; the D gene remains uncertain. This sequence was found in an adult man with Graves' ophthalmopathy. Sequenced sample: peripheral blood. The CDR3 protein is CASISASLANTGELFF. The sequence in DNA is TGTGCCAGCATTTCCGCAAGCCTCGCGAACACCGGGGAGCTGTTTTTT.